A single sample is the source of the 10 T cell receptor beta chains below, sequenced in a study of response to subunit inactivated influenza vaccine. TCRdb recomputed calls from the RT-PCR reads with MiXCR, one row per CDR3 protein. The sample has about 780,000 distinct CDR3 sequences; approximately 17% are singletons. The starting material was PBMCs from blood, obtained about 5 days after vaccination. These receptors originate from a man in his fifties or sixties who received an inactivated influenza vaccine.

This clonotype came up a few times. The CDR3 DNA is TGTGCCAGCAGCAGATCATGGGTCGGGGCTAAGAACACTGAAGCTTTCTTT. Protein sequence: CASSRSWVGAKNTEAFF. This chain uses TRBV7-8 with TRBJ1-1, with a tentative D call TRBD1 (5 bases). Germline V gives CDR1 SGHVS, CDR2 FQNEAQ. With 5 bases removed from V and 1 base from J, the gap between germline ends came to 20 bases. The CDR3 spans 17 residues.

This chain connects TRBV6-1 to TRBJ2-7; 11 nucleotides line up with TRBD2. Germline CDR1 reads MNHNS; CDR2 reads SASEGT. CDR3 length: 15 amino acids. V lost 10 bases, J lost 4 bases, and 12 bases stayed unmatched. The DNA for the CDR3 is TGTGCCACCATACCAGCCCTAGCGGGGGGATACGAGCAGTACTTC. Protein: CATIPALAGGYEQYF.

The chain combines TRBV20-1 with TRBJ1-1; D is unclear. Per germline, CDR1 DFQATT and CDR2 SNEGSKA (reference sequence). The germline V and J ends were trimmed by 1 base and 0 bases, with 12 bases remaining between them. The CDR3 is made up of 15 amino acids. CDR3 loop: CSARVENRLNTEAFF. CDR3 nucleotides: TGCAGTGCTAGAGTTGAGAACAGACTGAACACTGAAGCTTTCTTT.

The V and J genes are TRBV7-2 and TRBJ2-5; the D is unclear. The CDR3 has 13 residues. The germline V gene encodes CDR1 SGHTA and CDR2 FQGNSA. Trimming stripped 4 bases from V and 5 bases from J, with 11 bases between. The CDR3 protein is CASSSPRMETQYF. In DNA, the CDR3 is TGTGCCAGCAGCTCGCCTAGGATGGAGACCCAGTACTTC.

The rearrangement links TRBV7-3 to TRBJ2-2; 7 bases are a match to TRBD2. Germline CDR1 reads SGHTA; CDR2 reads FQGTGA. V shed 4 bases, J shed 6 bases, and the junction held 11 bases outside the gene matches. CDR3 length: 16 amino acids. CDR3 region: CASSSRAGDGAGELFF. The CDR3 coding sequence is TGTGCCAGCAGCTCAAGGGCGGGAGATGGGGCCGGGGAGCTGTTTTTT.

The chain couples TRBV6-5 to TRBJ2-3; no firm D call. In germline, CDR1 is MNHEY, CDR2 SVGAGI. V lost 4 bases and J 1 base, leaving 9 bases between the germline ends. The CDR3 spans 14 residues. For the CDR3, the DNA is TGTGCCAGCAGTTTACAGATCCGCACAGATACGCAGTATTTT. As protein: CASSLQIRTDTQYF.

This clonotype was counted between two and nine times. The CDR3 sequence is CSARTYSGDSPLHF. CDR3 sequence (DNA): TGCAGTGCTAGGACGTACAGCGGGGATTCACCCCTCCACTTT. This sequence joins TRBV20-1 and TRBJ1-6, with D unresolved. V lost 3 bases and J 8 bases, leaving 14 bases between the germline ends. Germline V CDR1 and CDR2: DFQATT, SNEGSKA (reference sequence). The CDR3 length is 14 residues.

The chain combines TRBV28 with TRBJ2-3; 10 nucleotides match TRBD1. This CDR3 has 15 amino acids. Per germline, CDR1 MDHEN and CDR2 SYDVKM. V was clipped by 5 bases and J by 4 bases; unmatched bases: 6. In nucleotides, the CDR3 is TGTGCCAGCAGTCCAGGGACAGGGGTGGCAGATACGCAGTATTTT. Translation gives CASSPGTGVADTQYF.

This clonotype was observed a few times. This chain links TRBV20-1 with TRBJ2-3, with D maybe TRBD2 (6 bases). The V gene's germline CDR1 is DFQATT and CDR2 SNEGSKA (reference sequence). The CDR3 is 14 residues long. V was clipped by 0 bases and J by 2 bases, with 9 bases between them. The CDR3 coding sequence is TGCAGTGCTAGAGATACTAGCTTCACAGATACGCAGTATTTT. Translated, it gives CSARDTSFTDTQYF.

The chain couples TRBV5-5 to TRBJ2-7, with D perhaps matching TRBD2 (5 bases). There are 16 residues in the CDR3. The V end was cut by 6 bases, the J end by 3 bases, with 22 bases between. The germline V gene has CDR1 SGHKS and CDR2 YYEKEE (reference sequence). CDR3 DNA sequence: TGTGCCAGCACCCCCATACCACGGGGTTTCCGCTACGAGCAGTACTTC. This gives the protein CASTPIPRGFRYEQYF.